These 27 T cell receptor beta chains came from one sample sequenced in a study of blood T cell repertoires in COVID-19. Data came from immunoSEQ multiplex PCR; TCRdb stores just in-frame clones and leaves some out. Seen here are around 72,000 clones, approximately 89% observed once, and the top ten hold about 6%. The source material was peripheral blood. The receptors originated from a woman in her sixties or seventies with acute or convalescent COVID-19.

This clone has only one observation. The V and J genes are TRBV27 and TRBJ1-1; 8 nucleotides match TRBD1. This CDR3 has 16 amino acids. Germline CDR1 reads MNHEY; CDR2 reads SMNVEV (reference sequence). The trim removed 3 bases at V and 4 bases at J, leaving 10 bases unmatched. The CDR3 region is CASSFGQGGSPTEAFF. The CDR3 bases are TGTGCCAGCAGTTTCGGACAGGGAGGTTCCCCCACTGAAGCTTTCTTT.

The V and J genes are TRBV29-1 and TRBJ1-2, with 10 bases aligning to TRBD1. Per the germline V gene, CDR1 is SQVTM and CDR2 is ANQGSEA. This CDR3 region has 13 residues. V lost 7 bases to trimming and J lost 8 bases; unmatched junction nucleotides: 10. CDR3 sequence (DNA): TGCAGCGCCCTGCCGGGGACAGGGGACGGCTACACCTTC. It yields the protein CSALPGTGDGYTF.

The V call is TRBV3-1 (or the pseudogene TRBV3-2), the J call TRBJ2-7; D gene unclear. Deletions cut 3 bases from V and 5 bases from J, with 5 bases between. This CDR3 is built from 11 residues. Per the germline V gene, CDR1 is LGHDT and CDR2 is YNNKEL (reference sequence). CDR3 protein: CASSQRNEQYF. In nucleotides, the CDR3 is TGTGCCAGCAGCCAGAGGAACGAGCAGTACTTC.

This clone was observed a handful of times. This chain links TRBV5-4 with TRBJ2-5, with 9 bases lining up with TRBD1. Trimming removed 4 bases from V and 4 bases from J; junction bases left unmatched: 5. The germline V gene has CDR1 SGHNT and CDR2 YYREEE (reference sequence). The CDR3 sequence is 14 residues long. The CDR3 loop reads CASSKGQGTETQYF. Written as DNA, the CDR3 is TGTGCCAGCAGCAAAGGACAGGGGACAGAGACCCAGTACTTC. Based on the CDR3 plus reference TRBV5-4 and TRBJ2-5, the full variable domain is ETGVTQSPTHLIKTRGQQVTLRCSSQSGHNTVSWYQQALGQGPQFIFQYYREEENGRGNFPPRFSGLQFPNYSSELNVNALELDDSALYLCASSKGQGTETQYFGPGTRLLVL.

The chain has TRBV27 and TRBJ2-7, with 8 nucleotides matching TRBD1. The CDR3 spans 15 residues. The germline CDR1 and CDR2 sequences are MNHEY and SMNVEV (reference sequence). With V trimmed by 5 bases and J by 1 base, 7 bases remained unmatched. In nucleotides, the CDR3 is TGTGCCAGCAGTCCGGTTCGGACAGGGTCCTACGAGCAGTACTTC. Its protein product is CASSPVRTGSYEQYF.

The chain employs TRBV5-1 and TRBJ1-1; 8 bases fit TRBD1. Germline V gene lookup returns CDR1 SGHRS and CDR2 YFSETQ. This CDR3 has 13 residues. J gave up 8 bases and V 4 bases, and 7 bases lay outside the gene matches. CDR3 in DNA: TGCGCCAGCAGCACGGCCAGGGGGCGGGAAGCTTTCTTT. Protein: CASSTARGREAFF.

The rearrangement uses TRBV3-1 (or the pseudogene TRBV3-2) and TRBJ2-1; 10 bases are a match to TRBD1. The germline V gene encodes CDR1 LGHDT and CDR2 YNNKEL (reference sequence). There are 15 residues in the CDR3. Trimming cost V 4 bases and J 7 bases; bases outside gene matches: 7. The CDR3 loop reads CASSRDRGQWNEQFF. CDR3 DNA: TGTGCCAGCAGCCGGGACAGGGGTCAGTGGAATGAGCAGTTCTTC.

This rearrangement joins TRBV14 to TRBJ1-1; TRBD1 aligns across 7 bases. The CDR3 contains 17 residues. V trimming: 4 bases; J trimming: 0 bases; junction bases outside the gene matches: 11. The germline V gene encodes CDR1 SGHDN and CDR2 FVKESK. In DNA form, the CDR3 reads TGTGCCAGCAGCCTTTACCGACAGGGCACCATGAACACTGAAGCTTTCTTT. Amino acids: CASSLYRQGTMNTEAFF.

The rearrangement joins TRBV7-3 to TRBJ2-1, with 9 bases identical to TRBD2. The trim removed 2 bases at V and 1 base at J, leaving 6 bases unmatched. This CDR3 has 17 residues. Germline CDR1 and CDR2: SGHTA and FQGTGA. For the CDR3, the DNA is TGTGCCAGCAGCTTACAGGGGCTAGCGGGATCCTACAATGAGCAGTTCTTC. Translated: CASSLQGLAGSYNEQFF.

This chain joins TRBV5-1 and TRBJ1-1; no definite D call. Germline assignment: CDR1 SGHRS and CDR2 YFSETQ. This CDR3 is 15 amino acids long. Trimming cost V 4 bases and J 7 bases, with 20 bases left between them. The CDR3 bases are TGCGCCAGCAGCCAGGCGGGGTCAGGTACGGATGAAGCTTTCTTT. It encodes CASSQAGSGTDEAFF. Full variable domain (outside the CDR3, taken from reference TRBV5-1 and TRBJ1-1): KAGVTQTPRYLIKTRGQQVTLSCSPISGHRSVSWYQQTPGQGLQFLFEYFSETQRNKGNFPGRFSGRQFSNSRSEMNVSTLELGDSALYLCASSQAGSGTDEAFFGQGTRLTVV.

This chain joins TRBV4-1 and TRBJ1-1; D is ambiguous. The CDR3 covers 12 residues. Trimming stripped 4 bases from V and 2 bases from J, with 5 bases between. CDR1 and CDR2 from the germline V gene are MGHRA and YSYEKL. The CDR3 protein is CASSRQNTEAFF. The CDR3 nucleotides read TGCGCCAGCAGCCGGCAAAACACTGAAGCTTTCTTT.

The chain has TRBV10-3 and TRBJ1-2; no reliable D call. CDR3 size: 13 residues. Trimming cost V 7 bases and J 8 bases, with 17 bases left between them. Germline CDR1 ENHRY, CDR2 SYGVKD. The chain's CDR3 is CAIKWAGYEGYTF. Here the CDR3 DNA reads TGTGCCATCAAGTGGGCGGGGTATGAGGGCTACACCTTC.

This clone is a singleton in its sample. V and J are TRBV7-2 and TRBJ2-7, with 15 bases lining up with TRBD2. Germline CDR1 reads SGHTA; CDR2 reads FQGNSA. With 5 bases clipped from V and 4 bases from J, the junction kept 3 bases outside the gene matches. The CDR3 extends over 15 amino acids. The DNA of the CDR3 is TGTGCCAGCAGCATAGGGACTAGCGGGAGGTACGAGCAGTACTTC. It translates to CASSIGTSGRYEQYF.

CDR3 sequence (DNA): TGCGCCAGCAGGCTGCCGGCGGCCTACAATGAGCAGTTCTTC. Protein: CASRLPAAYNEQFF. The V call is TRBV5-1, the J call TRBJ2-1; D uncertain. This CDR3 spans 14 amino acids. V lost 5 bases to trimming and J lost 2 bases, with 11 bases between them. The germline V gene has CDR1 SGHRS and CDR2 YFSETQ.

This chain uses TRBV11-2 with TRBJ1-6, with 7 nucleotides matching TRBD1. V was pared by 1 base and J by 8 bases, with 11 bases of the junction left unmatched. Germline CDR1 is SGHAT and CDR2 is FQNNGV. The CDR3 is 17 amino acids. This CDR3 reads CASSLGEWGTEYSPLHF. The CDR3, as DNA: TGTGCCAGCAGCTTAGGGGAATGGGGGACAGAGTATTCACCCCTCCACTTT.

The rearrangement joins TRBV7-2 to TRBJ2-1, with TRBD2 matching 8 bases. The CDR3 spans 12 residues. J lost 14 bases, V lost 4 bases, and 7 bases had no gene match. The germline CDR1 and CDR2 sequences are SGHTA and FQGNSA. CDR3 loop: CASSSGGDKKFF. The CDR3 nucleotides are TGTGCCAGCAGCTCGGGGGGGGACAAGAAGTTCTTC. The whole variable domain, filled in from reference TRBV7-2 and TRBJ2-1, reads GAGVSQSPSNKVTEKGKDVELRCDPISGHTALYWYRQSLGQGLEFLIYFQGNSAPDKSGLPSDRFSAERTGGSVSTLTIQRTQQEDSAVYLCASSSGGDKKFFGPGTRLTVL.

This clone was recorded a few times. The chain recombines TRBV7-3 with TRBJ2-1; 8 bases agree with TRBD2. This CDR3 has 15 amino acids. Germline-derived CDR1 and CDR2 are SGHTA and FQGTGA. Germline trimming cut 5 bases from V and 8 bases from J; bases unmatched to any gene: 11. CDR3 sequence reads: CASSPRGSGRDEQFF. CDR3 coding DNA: TGTGCCAGCAGCCCACGAGGGAGCGGGAGAGATGAGCAGTTCTTC. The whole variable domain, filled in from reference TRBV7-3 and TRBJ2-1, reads GAGVSQTPSNKVTEKGKYVELRCDPISGHTALYWYRQSLGQGPEFLIYFQGTGAADDSGLPNDRFFAVRPEGSVSTLKIQRTERGDSAVYLCASSPRGSGRDEQFFGPGTRLTVL.

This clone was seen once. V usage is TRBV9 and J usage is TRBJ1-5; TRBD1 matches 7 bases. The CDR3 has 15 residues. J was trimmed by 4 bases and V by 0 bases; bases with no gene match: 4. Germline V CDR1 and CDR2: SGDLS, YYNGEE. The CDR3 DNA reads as TGTGCCAGCAGCGTAGGACAGGGACTTAATCAGCCCCAGCATTTT. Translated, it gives CASSVGQGLNQPQHF. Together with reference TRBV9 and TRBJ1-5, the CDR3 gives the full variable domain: DSGVTQTPKHLITATGQRVTLRCSPRSGDLSVYWYQQSLDQGLQFLIQYYNGEERAKGNILERFSAQQFPDLHSELNLSSLELGDSALYFCASSVGQGLNQPQHFGDGTRLSIL.

In nucleotides, the CDR3 is TGTGCCAGCAGTTACTCGTGGAGGGATAACACCGGGGAGCTGTTTTTT. Translated, it gives CASSYSWRDNTGELFF. This sequence joins TRBV6-5 and TRBJ2-2, with D possibly TRBD2 on 6 matching bases. The V end lost 0 bases, the J end lost 2 bases, and 10 bases lay between the germline ends. Germline CDR1 is MNHEY and CDR2 is SVGAGI. The CDR3 contains 16 residues.

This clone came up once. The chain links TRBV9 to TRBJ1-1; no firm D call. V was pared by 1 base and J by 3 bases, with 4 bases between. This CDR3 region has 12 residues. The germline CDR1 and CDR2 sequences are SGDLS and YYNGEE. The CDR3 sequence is CASSVLDTEAFF. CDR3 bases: TGTGCCAGCAGCGTACTAGACACTGAAGCTTTCTTT. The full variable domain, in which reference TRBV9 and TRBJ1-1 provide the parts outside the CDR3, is DSGVTQTPKHLITATGQRVTLRCSPRSGDLSVYWYQQSLDQGLQFLIQYYNGEERAKGNILERFSAQQFPDLHSELNLSSLELGDSALYFCASSVLDTEAFFGQGTRLTVV.

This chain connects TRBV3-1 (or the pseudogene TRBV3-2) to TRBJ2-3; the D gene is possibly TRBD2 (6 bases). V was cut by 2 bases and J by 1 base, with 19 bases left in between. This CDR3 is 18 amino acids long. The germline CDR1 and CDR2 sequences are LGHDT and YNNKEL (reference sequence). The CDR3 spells CASSQSSGHRRGTDTQYF. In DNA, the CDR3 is TGTGCCAGCAGCCAAAGCAGCGGGCATCGCCGGGGCACAGATACGCAGTATTTT.

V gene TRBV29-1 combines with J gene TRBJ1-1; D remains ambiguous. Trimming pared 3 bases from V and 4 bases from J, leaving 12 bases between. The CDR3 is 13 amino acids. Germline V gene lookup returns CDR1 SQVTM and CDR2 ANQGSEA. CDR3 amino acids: CSVEGWEVTEAFF. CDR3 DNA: TGCAGCGTTGAGGGTTGGGAGGTCACTGAAGCTTTCTTT.

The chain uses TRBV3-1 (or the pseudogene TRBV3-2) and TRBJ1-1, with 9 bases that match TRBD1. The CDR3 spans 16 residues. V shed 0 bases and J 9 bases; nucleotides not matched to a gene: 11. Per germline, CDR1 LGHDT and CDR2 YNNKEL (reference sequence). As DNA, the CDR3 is TGTGCCAGCAGCCAAGATGTAGGGACAGGGCCATTAAAAGCTTTCTTT. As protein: CASSQDVGTGPLKAFF.

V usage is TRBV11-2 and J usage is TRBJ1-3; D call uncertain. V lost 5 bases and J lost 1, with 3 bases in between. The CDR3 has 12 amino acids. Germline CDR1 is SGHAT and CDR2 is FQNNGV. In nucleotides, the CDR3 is TGTGCCAGCAGCCCATCTGGAAACACCATATATTTT. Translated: CASSPSGNTIYF.

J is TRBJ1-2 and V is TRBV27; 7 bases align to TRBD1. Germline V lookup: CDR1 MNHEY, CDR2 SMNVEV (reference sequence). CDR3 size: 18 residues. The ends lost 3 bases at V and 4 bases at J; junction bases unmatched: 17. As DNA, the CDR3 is TGTGCCAGCAGTTTTAACCCTCCCGGGCGACAGGGTCGCTATGGCTACACCTTC. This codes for CASSFNPPGRQGRYGYTF.

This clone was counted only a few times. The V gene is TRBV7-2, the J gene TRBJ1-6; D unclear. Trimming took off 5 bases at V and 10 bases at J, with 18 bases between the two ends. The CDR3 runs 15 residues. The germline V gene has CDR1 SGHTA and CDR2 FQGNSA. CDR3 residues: CASSITTLGSSPLHF. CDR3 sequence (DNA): TGTGCCAGCAGCATAACAACCCTGGGGAGCTCACCCCTCCACTTT.

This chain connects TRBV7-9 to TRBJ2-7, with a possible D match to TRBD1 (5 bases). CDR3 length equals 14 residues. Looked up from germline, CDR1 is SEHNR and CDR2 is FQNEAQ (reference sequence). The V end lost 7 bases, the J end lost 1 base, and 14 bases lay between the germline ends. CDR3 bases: TGTGCCAGCACCGAAGGGGCCTCATCCTACGAGCAGTACTTC. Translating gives CASTEGASSYEQYF.